The rows below give T cell receptor beta chains drawn from one sample of a study of shared clonotypes between healthy human individuals. TCRdb's table, derived via immunoSEQ multiplex PCR, lists solely in-frame clones and lacks some. In the table there are 800,000 to 1,200,000 clones, roughly 74% of which are singletons. The specimen was memory CD4+ T cells from PBMCs. Receptor source: a man in his late teens or twenties in good health. Some clones in this sample may be carry-over from other donors' samples. The CDR3 runs from the conserved cysteine through the conserved F or W. The order of the fields is J gene, V gene, clone size, D gene, CDR3 protein, CDR3 DNA. D genes are given only for firm matches. Clone size is shown for a subset of rows, as once, few, many or a class of expanded clone.

>TRBJ2-2|TRBV30|NA|NA
CAWNDPSVTGELFF
TGTGCCTGGAACGACCCTTCGGTCACCGGGGAGCTGTTTTTT
>TRBJ1-1|TRBV5-1|few|TRBD1
CASRSGQLNTEAFF
TGCGCCAGCAGATCGGGACAGTTGAACACTGAAGCTTTCTTT
>TRBJ2-7|TRBV28|NA|TRBD1
CASTLGGQGIYEQYF
TGTGCCAGCACCCTCGGCGGACAGGGGATCTACGAGCAGTACTTC
>TRBJ2-1|TRBV7-3|NA|TRBD1
CASSSRRQGAFGEQFF
TGTGCCAGCAGCTCTAGGAGACAGGGGGCTTTCGGTGAGCAGTTCTTC
>TRBJ2-3|TRBV2|NA|NA
CASRLGTDTQYF
TGTGCCAGCAGACTGGGCACAGATACGCAGTATTTT
>TRBJ2-1|TRBV2|NA|NA
CATPLAQGGVSYNEQFF
TGTGCCACCCCACTTGCACAGGGAGGAGTCTCCTACAATGAGCAGTTCTTC
>TRBJ2-1|TRBV4-2|once|NA
CASRQVASSYNEQFF
TGTGCCAGCAGGCAAGTGGCGTCCTCCTACAATGAGCAGTTCTTC
>TRBJ1-4|TRBV27|NA|NA
CASSFGPQRKLFF
TGTGCCAGCAGTTTCGGACCGCAGAGGAAACTGTTTTTT
>TRBJ1-1|TRBV2|few|NA
CASMGGSTGEAFF
TGTGCCAGCATGGGGGGTTCCACGGGCGAAGCTTTCTTT
>TRBJ1-2|TRBV5-1|NA|NA
CASRTQEHYGYTF
TGCGCCAGCAGGACCCAGGAGCACTATGGCTACACCTTC
>TRBJ2-7|TRBV5-1|once|TRBD2
CASSLAPLVAGYEQYF
TGCGCCAGCAGCTTGGCCCCACTGGTAGCGGGCTACGAGCAGTACTTC
>TRBJ2-5|TRBV27|NA|TRBD1
CASSTGTGRGKTQYF
TGTGCCAGCAGCACCGGGACAGGGCGTGGAAAGACCCAGTACTTC
>TRBJ1-2|TRBV28|NA|TRBD1
CASSLTDRGPIYGYTF
TGTGCCAGCAGTTTGACCGACAGGGGGCCCATCTACGGCTACACCTTC
>TRBJ1-3|TRBV18|NA|NA
CASSDDPGNTIYF
TGTGCCAGCTCGGACGACCCTGGAAACACCATATATTTT